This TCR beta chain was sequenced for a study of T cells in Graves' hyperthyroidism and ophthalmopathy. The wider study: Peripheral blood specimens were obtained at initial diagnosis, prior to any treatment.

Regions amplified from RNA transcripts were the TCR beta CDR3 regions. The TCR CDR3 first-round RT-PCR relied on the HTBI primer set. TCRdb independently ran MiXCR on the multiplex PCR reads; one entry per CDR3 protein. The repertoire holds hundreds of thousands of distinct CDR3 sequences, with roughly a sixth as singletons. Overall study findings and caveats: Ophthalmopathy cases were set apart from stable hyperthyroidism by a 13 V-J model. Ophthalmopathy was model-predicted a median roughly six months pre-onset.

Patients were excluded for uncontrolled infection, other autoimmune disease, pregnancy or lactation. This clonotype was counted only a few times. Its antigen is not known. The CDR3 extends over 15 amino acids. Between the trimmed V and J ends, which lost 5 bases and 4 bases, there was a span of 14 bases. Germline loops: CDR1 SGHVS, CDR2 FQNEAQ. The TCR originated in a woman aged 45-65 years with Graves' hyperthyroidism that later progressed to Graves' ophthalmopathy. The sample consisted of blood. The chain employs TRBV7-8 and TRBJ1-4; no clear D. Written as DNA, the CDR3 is TGTGCCAGCAGCCCCCCGCCACCCTTTAATGAAAAACTGTTTTTT. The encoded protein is CASSPPPPFNEKLFF.